These 31 T cell receptor beta chains originate from one sample sequenced in a study of radiation and T cells in renal cell carcinoma. The data were produced by immunoSEQ multiplex PCR, yet TCRdb's version contains in-frame clones alone and is incomplete. This table has about 74,000 clones, roughly nine tenths appearing once. Documented time point: blood 4 weeks post-SBRT, at nephrectomy. As for treatment: 15 Gy SBRT to primary tumor, nephrectomy 4 weeks later. The starting material was blood, obtained from a patient whose treatment included radiotherapy and nephrectomy. The receptors originated from a woman aged 70 to 79 with renal cell carcinoma.

The chain combines TRBV13 with TRBJ2-3, with D possibly being TRBD2 (5 bases). This CDR3 region has 15 residues. Trimming stripped 5 bases from V and 6 bases from J, with 18 bases between. Germline CDR1 is PRHDT and CDR2 is FYEKMQ (reference sequence). The CDR3 nucleotides are TGTGCCAGCAGCCCCCCCGGAGGCGTGAGGGATACGCAGTATTTT. Protein: CASSPPGGVRDTQYF.

The J gene is TRBJ2-7, the V gene TRBV6-1, with D possibly being TRBD1 or TRBD2 (5 bases each). This CDR3 is built from 14 residues. Germline CDR1 and CDR2: MNHNS and SASEGT. Trimming took 5 bases from V and 1 from J, leaving 12 bases between them. CDR3 loop: CASSPRDGSYEQYF. CDR3 DNA: TGTGCCAGCAGTCCCCGGGACGGTTCCTACGAGCAGTACTTC.

V is TRBV19 and J is TRBJ2-7, with 8 bases identical to TRBD1. The length of the CDR3 is 14 residues. Germline CDR1 reads LNHDA; CDR2 reads SQIVND (reference sequence). J gave up 1 base and V 7 bases, and 6 bases lay outside the gene matches. The CDR3 spells CASTPRTGSYEQYF. The CDR3 DNA reads as TGTGCCAGTACCCCGCGGACAGGGTCCTACGAGCAGTACTTC.

The sample holds one count of this clone. The chain has TRBV7-2 and TRBJ2-1; the match to TRBD1 covers 9 bases. This CDR3 is 16 amino acids long. The germline CDR1 and CDR2 sequences are SGHTA and FQGNSA. Germline trimming cut 5 bases from V and 8 bases from J; bases unmatched to any gene: 13. The CDR3 loop is CASSRVPGQGWDEQFF. CDR3 nucleotide sequence: TGTGCCAGCAGCCGCGTCCCGGGACAGGGTTGGGATGAGCAGTTCTTC.

This clone was seen only once. V is TRBV5-1 and J is TRBJ2-6; TRBD1 agrees at 7 bases. J lost 3 bases, V lost 0 bases, and 3 bases had no gene match. CDR1 is SGHRS and CDR2 is YFSETQ in the germline V gene. CDR3 length: 16 amino acids. The CDR3 bases are TGCGCCAGCAGCTTGGAAGGGGGCAGTGGGGCCAACGTCCTGACTTTC. Encoded protein: CASSLEGGSGANVLTF.

This rearrangement joins TRBV19 to TRBJ2-7; D may be TRBD1 or TRBD2 (6 bases each). V was shortened by 5 bases and J by 3 bases, with 17 bases between the two germline ends. Germline values: CDR1 LNHDA, CDR2 SQIVND (reference sequence). The CDR3 is 15 amino acids. CDR3 protein: CASSLGSGARYEQYF. CDR3 sequence (DNA): TGTGCCAGTAGTCTCGGTTCGGGGGCGCGCTACGAGCAGTACTTC.

The gene calls are TRBV4-3 and TRBJ2-7; possible D gene TRBD1, 6 bases. The germline V and J ends were trimmed by 0 bases and 2 bases, with 11 bases remaining between them. The CDR3 contains 15 residues. Germline V gives CDR1 LGHNA, CDR2 YSLEER. CDR3 coding DNA: TGCGCCAGCAGCCAAGATCGAGCAGGGGCCTACGAGCAGTACTTC. Translation: CASSQDRAGAYEQYF.

This clone has a handful of counts. The chain recombines TRBV9 with TRBJ1-1; D gene unclear. The germline gives CDR1 SGDLS, CDR2 YYNGEE. V lost 1 base, J lost 0 bases, and 4 bases lay in between. The CDR3 loop spans 13 amino acids. CDR3: CASSVWVNTEAFF. The CDR3 nucleotides are TGTGCCAGCAGCGTATGGGTGAACACTGAAGCTTTCTTT.

The chain uses TRBV29-1 and TRBJ2-1; 11 nucleotides align to TRBD2. Germline lookup yields CDR1 SQVTM and CDR2 ANQGSEA. Germline trimming cut 8 bases from V and 13 bases from J; bases unmatched to any gene: 10. The CDR3 has 12 amino acids. The CDR3 loop is CSSLAGGTEQFF. CDR3 sequence (DNA): TGCAGCTCCTTAGCGGGGGGGACTGAACAGTTCTTC.

This chain joins TRBV5-4 and TRBJ2-2; 8 bases align to TRBD2. Trimming at V came to 2 bases and at J to 5 bases, leaving 14 bases not matched to a gene. Germline loops: CDR1 SGHNT, CDR2 YYREEE (reference sequence). The CDR3 is 18 amino acids. CDR3 DNA sequence: TGTGCCAGCAGCTTACTAGCCGGGGGGGCTTCGAGGACCGGGGAGCTGTTTTTT. Encoded protein: CASSLLAGGASRTGELFF.

The gene calls are TRBV19 and TRBJ1-4, with D possibly TRBD1 on 6 matching bases. The CDR3 sequence is 15 residues long. CDR1 LNHDA and CDR2 SQIVND come from the germline V gene (reference sequence). Trimming shortened V by 3 bases and J by 7 bases, and 15 bases separated the two germline ends. The chain's CDR3 is CASSIFSGQAEKLFF. The CDR3 bases are TGTGCCAGTAGTATCTTCTCGGGACAAGCTGAAAAACTGTTTTTT.

The chain links TRBV6-5 to TRBJ1-5; D remains unclear. The V gene lost 5 bases and the J gene lost 5 bases, with 16 bases spanning the gap. This CDR3 comprises 15 residues. In germline, CDR1 is MNHEY, CDR2 SVGAGI. The CDR3 loop reads CASSLSRLWDQPQHF. The CDR3 DNA reads TGTGCCAGCAGTCTCTCCCGGTTGTGGGATCAGCCCCAGCATTTT.

V usage is TRBV10-3 and J usage is TRBJ1-2, with 7 positions matching TRBD1. The CDR3 covers 13 residues. CDR1 is ENHRY, CDR2 SYGVKD, per germline. V was clipped by 6 bases and J by 6 bases; unmatched bases: 7. The chain's CDR3 is CAIRGTATHGYTF. CDR3 in DNA: TGTGCCATCAGGGGGACAGCCACTCATGGCTACACCTTC.

The chain links TRBV28 to TRBJ1-4; 9 nucleotides line up with TRBD1. This CDR3 spans 17 amino acids. Unmatched junction bases numbered 13, after V lost 3 bases and J lost 8 bases. The germline gives CDR1 MDHEN, CDR2 SYDVKM. The DNA of the CDR3 is TGTGCCAGCAGTTTGGGACAGGGTTTAGGCCCCGCGGAAAAACTGTTTTTT. Translated: CASSLGQGLGPAEKLFF.

This chain links TRBV30 with TRBJ1-5, with TRBD1 as a possible D gene (6 bases). Deletions cut 4 bases from V and 0 bases from J, with 13 bases between. The CDR3 extends over 15 amino acids. The germline V gene has CDR1 GTSNPN and CDR2 SVGIG (reference sequence). The CDR3 spells CAWNKGGGSNQPQHF. The CDR3 region has the DNA TGTGCCTGGAACAAGGGGGGGGGTAGCAATCAGCCCCAGCATTTT.

V gene TRBV19 combines with J gene TRBJ1-1, with 9 bases aligning to TRBD1. The CDR3 consists of 14 residues. The germline gives CDR1 LNHDA, CDR2 SQIVND (reference sequence). V was pared by 3 bases and J by 4 bases, with 3 bases of the junction left unmatched. The CDR3 reads CASSIPTGGTEAFF. The CDR3 nucleotides read TGTGCCAGTAGTATTCCGACAGGGGGCACTGAAGCTTTCTTT. The variable domain in full, with the rest retrieved from reference TRBV19 and TRBJ1-1, is DGGITQSPKYLFRKEGQNVTLSCEQNLNHDAMYWYRQDPGQGLRLIYYSQIVNDFQKGDIAEGYSVSREKKESFPLTVTSAQKNPTAFYLCASSIPTGGTEAFFGQGTRLTVV.

This clone was seen a handful of times. The CDR3 is CATSRAPGPPGGYTF. The CDR3 DNA is TGTGCCACCAGCAGAGCGCCAGGCCCCCCAGGTGGCTACACCTTC. The gene calls are TRBV15 and TRBJ1-2; D is uncertain. CDR1 is LNHNV, CDR2 YYDKDF, per germline (reference sequence). V was clipped by 1 base and J by 7 bases, with 16 bases between them. CDR3 length: 15 amino acids.

The gene calls are TRBV9 and TRBJ2-5; D is possibly TRBD1 or TRBD2 (5 bases each). Germline CDR1 and CDR2: SGDLS and YYNGEE. This CDR3 has 16 residues. Trimming took 0 bases from V and 4 from J, leaving 16 bases between them. The CDR3 spells CASSVVAGTAAETQYF. The CDR3 DNA is TGTGCCAGCAGCGTAGTGGCAGGGACCGCCGCAGAGACCCAGTACTTC.

In DNA form, the CDR3 reads TGCAGCGTTGCCTTTGGACAGTCCGAGCAGTACTTC. It translates to CSVAFGQSEQYF. The chain employs TRBV29-1 and TRBJ2-7; weak D call: TRBD1 (6 bases). CDR1 and CDR2 (germline): SQVTM, ANQGSEA. Between the trimmed V and J ends, which lost 4 bases and 6 bases, there was a span of 13 bases. This CDR3 is built from 12 residues.

This chain uses TRBV10-3 with TRBJ1-3; weak D call: TRBD1 (5 bases). The CDR3 spans 12 residues. Germline-derived CDR1 and CDR2 are ENHRY and SYGVKD. Between the trimmed V and J ends, which lost 8 bases and 0 bases, there was a span of 5 bases. The CDR3 nucleotides read TGTGCCATCGGGACCTCTGGAAACACCATATATTTT. It encodes CAIGTSGNTIYF.

This clone showed up just once. This chain connects TRBV7-8 to TRBJ1-4; D gene uncertain. From germline, CDR1 is SGHVS and CDR2 FQNEAQ. V was cut by 5 bases and J by 8 bases, with 24 bases left in between. This CDR3 is built from 17 residues. CDR3 nucleotide sequence: TGTGCCAGCAGCCTGGACGGGGTGTGGGGAGGTGTCGAAAAACTGTTTTTT. Its protein product is CASSLDGVWGGVEKLFF.

The rearrangement joins TRBV5-5 to TRBJ1-2, with D perhaps TRBD1 (5 bases). V lost 0 bases, J lost 2 bases, and 8 bases lay in between. CDR1 is SGHKS, CDR2 YYEKEE, per germline (reference sequence). CDR3 size: 14 residues. CDR3: CASSLVRGNYGYTF. The DNA of the CDR3 is TGTGCCAGCAGCTTGGTCCGGGGGAACTATGGCTACACCTTC.

The chain uses TRBV27 and TRBJ1-1; D gene ambiguous. The CDR3 spans 18 residues. With 2 bases removed from V and 1 base from J, the gap between germline ends came to 20 bases. Germline assignment: CDR1 MNHEY and CDR2 SMNVEV (reference sequence). CDR3: CASSLRMVSGRANTEAFF. The CDR3 nucleotides read TGTGCCAGCAGTTTAAGGATGGTGTCAGGTAGGGCGAACACTGAAGCTTTCTTT.

The chain recombines TRBV5-4 with TRBJ2-7, with D perhaps matching TRBD1 or TRBD2 (5 bases each). Trimming removed 0 bases from V and 3 bases from J, with 16 bases in between. The germline gives CDR1 SGHNT, CDR2 YYREEE (reference sequence). This CDR3 is 16 amino acids long. DNA of the CDR3: TGTGCCAGCAGCTTGGCCGGGGCCTCAGACAACTACGAGCAGTACTTC. Its protein product is CASSLAGASDNYEQYF. Drawing the rest from reference TRBV5-4 and TRBJ2-7, the complete variable domain is ETGVTQSPTHLIKTRGQQVTLRCSSQSGHNTVSWYQQALGQGPQFIFQYYREEENGRGNFPPRFSGLQFPNYSSELNVNALELDDSALYLCASSLAGASDNYEQYFGPGTRLTVT.

The chain combines TRBV2 with TRBJ2-1; TRBD1 matches 8 bases. CDR1 is SNHLY, CDR2 FYNNEI, per germline. The CDR3 spans 14 residues. The V and J ends lost 7 bases and 6 bases, in that order; junction bases with no gene match: 8. The CDR3 DNA is TGTGCCAGCACACGGACAGGGAAGCGCAATGAGCAGTTCTTC. It yields the protein CASTRTGKRNEQFF.

The V and J genes are TRBV30 and TRBJ2-2; TRBD1 is a possible D gene (6 bases). The CDR3 totals 15 residues. The V end was cut by 0 bases, the J end by 7 bases, with 15 bases between. Looked up from germline, CDR1 is GTSNPN and CDR2 is SVGIG (reference sequence). The CDR3 sequence is CAWSVGAGVIGELFF. Written as DNA, the CDR3 is TGTGCCTGGAGTGTAGGGGCAGGGGTTATCGGGGAGCTGTTTTTT.

The rearrangement joins TRBV6-5 to TRBJ2-3; TRBD1 matches 10 bases. V was pared by 7 bases and J by 4 bases, with 8 bases of the junction left unmatched. CDR3 size: 15 residues. Germline CDR1 MNHEY, CDR2 SVGAGI. Here the CDR3 reads CASKTRDRGSDTQYF. The CDR3 bases are TGTGCCAGCAAAACGAGGGACAGGGGCTCAGATACGCAGTATTTT.

This chain uses TRBV5-4 with TRBJ2-5; 7 bases agree with TRBD1. The CDR3 is made up of 14 amino acids. Germline CDR1 and CDR2: SGHNT and YYREEE (reference sequence). V gave up 4 bases and J gave up 1 base; unmatched junction bases: 4. CDR3 region: CASSPGTAQETQYF. CDR3 DNA: TGTGCCAGCAGCCCCGGGACAGCCCAAGAGACCCAGTACTTC.

This chain connects TRBV11-3 to TRBJ2-3; D assignment may be TRBD1 or TRBD2 (5 bases each). The CDR3 is 18 residues long. Germline CDR1 SGHNT, CDR2 YENEEA. The ends were cut back, 3 bases at V and 2 bases at J, with 21 bases in the middle. CDR3 sequence: CASSFGLTRGPYTDTQYF. The CDR3, as DNA: TGTGCCAGCAGCTTTGGTTTAACGAGGGGCCCCTACACAGATACGCAGTATTTT.

This clone was seen more than once but under ten times. The chain couples TRBV29-1 to TRBJ1-1, with a weak D call TRBD1 (6 bases). This CDR3 spans 12 amino acids. Germline CDR1 is SQVTM and CDR2 is ANQGSEA. Trimming stripped 4 bases from V and 7 bases from J, with 13 bases between. The CDR3 DNA is TGCAGCGTTGTCGGGGGGCGAGGTGAAGCTTTCTTT. It specifies CSVVGGRGEAFF.

This clone was observed a single time. V gene TRBV5-1 combines with J gene TRBJ2-5; 7 nucleotides align to TRBD1. Losses at the gene ends were 3 bases for V and 4 bases for J; bases not matched to a gene: 6. Germline CDR1 is SGHRS and CDR2 is YFSETQ. The CDR3 spans 14 residues. In DNA form, the CDR3 reads TGCGCCAGCAGCTGGGACAGTCGGGGAGAGACCCAGTACTTC. Protein sequence: CASSWDSRGETQYF.